This T cell receptor beta chain was profiled in a study of T cell responses to AZD1222 COVID-19 vaccine. Study-wide context: Samples with a second dose at about 4 or about 12 weeks were pooled together.

Comment on this clone: The antigen remains unidentified.

Findings and limits, study-wide: The donor cohort was predominantly white British with a female majority, and clonal diversity may have been underestimated. Spike-specific TCR breadth and depth grew following two AZD1222 doses. Nearly half of spike-specific TCRs reportedly go after variant regions that carry no mutations.

Repertoires were generated with immunoSEQ multiplex PCR, while TCRdb's copy carries only in-frame clones and drops some. The table has roughly 140,000 clones, about 93% seen once. This TCR was recovered from an adult in good health. The sample was peripheral blood, taken on day 0 of AZD1222 vaccination.

The CDR3 reads CATSSVRRGTQYF. CDR3 bases: TGTGCCACCAGCAGCGTTCGCAGGGGTACGCAGTATTTT. V gene TRBV15 combines with J gene TRBJ2-3; possible D gene TRBD1, 6 bases. Trimming took 3 bases from V and 8 from J, leaving 12 bases between them. This CDR3 comprises 13 residues. Germline CDR1 LNHNV, CDR2 YYDKDF (reference sequence).